The entry below describes one TCR beta chain. Its antigen is currently not known. Base qualities are missing; no much larger clone stands one base away. Deletion took 5 bases off V and 0 bases off J, with a span of 17 bases between the germline ends. CDR1 and CDR2, looked up from the germline V gene, are SGHRS and YFSETQ. The CDR3 runs 17 residues from the cysteine to the phenylalanine. The kept DNA is CDR3 alone, 51 bases in frame from the first base. The record originates from a study of STAT5B mutations in CD4+ large granular lymphocyte leukemia (dated by TCRdb to 2022 to 2024). Regarding the study in general: Among healthy controls, the CDR3 'QG' motif was associated with a particular HLA allele. The TCRbeta repertoires of CD4+ T-cell large granular lymphocyte leukemia patients were compared with the TCRbeta repertoires of healthy blood donors. Flow cytometry on FACSCanto II or FACSVerse confirmed that purified fractions exceeded 95% purity among lymphocytes.

The healthy controls were fewer than 45 blood donors, and the buffy coats of these donors were supplied by the Finnish Red Cross blood service. All TCR-sequenced material derived from peripheral blood: patient blood samples and healthy donor buffy coats. Ficoll-Hypaque gradient centrifugation was used to isolate peripheral blood mononuclear cells. CD4+ cells were magnetically purified from the buffy coats of healthy controls. The Gentra Puregene Cell and Tissue kit was used to extract genomic DNA, and a Qubit 2.0 fluorometer was used to measure the amount of genomic DNA. On the study overall, not on this receptor specifically: The data were not HLA-matched, and the higher clonality in CD4+ T-LGLL than in CD8+ T-LGLL could be due to the relatively small sample size. Compared with healthy CD4+ repertoires, CD4-sorted patient repertoires appeared more clonal, and this difference remained even after the putative leukemic clones were removed. Enrichment of TRBV06-family usage was observed among the top patient clones (8/27) relative to healthy controls (2/35). Main leukemic clonotypes were private to each patient, although approximately 25% of the main leukemic clonotypes were found at low frequency in the non-leukemic repertoires of other patients.

TCRbeta rearrangements were sequenced from genomic DNA using the immunoSEQ assay at survey resolution. Turning to the authors' computational methods: In the TCR sequencing data, the smallest productive clonotype frequency that could be detected was 2.59 x 10-5. Only productive TCRbeta rearrangements, defined as complete and in-frame sequences, were included in the analyses. Simpson clonality, calculated in the immunoSEQ Analyzer version 3.0, was used as the measure of sample clonality. Clones were categorized by frequency as very rare, small, medium, large (1-20%) or hyperexpanded (>20%). Generation probabilities were estimated with OLGA 1.2.3, V-gene circos plots were made with VDJtools, specificities were looked up in VDJdb, and CDR3 motifs were identified with GLIPH. TCRdb stores this immuneACCESS table with in-frame sequences only. Part of the clones is absent; in the studies checked, under half of the shortfall reflects unresolved V genes, and no reason is known for the rest. V and J calls plus clone size are reproduced from that table; the DNA served to infer D and trimming. This sample is represented by approximately 35,000 clones; 65% to 70% of them were singletons. 1.5% to 2% of the sample belongs to the ten largest clones.

The sequence was obtained from a human donor in good health. Input material: CD4+ T cells from blood buffy coats. Recombination joined TRBV5-1 with TRBJ1-4; the best D guess is TRBD1, with 5 bases matching. The CDR3 corresponds to CASRPTAQGATNEKLFF. The DNA is TGCGCCAGCAGACCGACCGCCCAGGGCGCAACTAATGAAAAACTGTTTTTT.